A single sample is the source of the 24 T cell receptor beta chains below, sequenced in a study of beta chain features in type 1 diabetes. Study findings and constraints: Type 1 diabetes patients showed a moderate but significant shortening of TCRB CDR3s in all four CD4+ subsets.

Expressed TCRB transcripts were sequenced because the isolated RNA had all been reverse transcribed beforehand. Data came from immunoSEQ multiplex PCR; TCRdb stores just in-frame clones and leaves some out. The sample holds some 640,000 clones, about 14% seen once. Their recognized antigens are unknown. Sequencing input: naive CD4+ T cells from blood. The receptors were sampled from a man aged 18 to 29 with type 1 diabetes.

The chain links TRBV28 to TRBJ2-7, with D possibly matching TRBD1 (5 bases). CDR3 length: 14 amino acids. V shed 3 bases and J shed 1 base, with 10 bases lying between them. From germline, CDR1 is MDHEN and CDR2 SYDVKM. The CDR3 DNA is TGTGCCAGCAGTTTGCCAGGACATTCCTACGAGCAGTACTTC. Amino acid sequence: CASSLPGHSYEQYF.

This clone has more than one count but fewer than ten. This chain joins TRBV29-1 and TRBJ2-3, with a tentative D call TRBD2 (5 bases). Germline values: CDR1 SQVTM, CDR2 ANQGSEA. The V end lost 7 bases, the J end lost 3 bases, and 11 bases lay between the germline ends. This CDR3 has 12 amino acids. The CDR3 reads CSAGRGTDTQYF. CDR3 nucleotide sequence: TGCAGCGCCGGTCGGGGTACAGATACGCAGTATTTT.

This clone was detected only a few times. This sample also contains other DNA sequences that code for the same CDR3. The chain employs TRBV19 and TRBJ2-5; the D call may be TRBD1 or TRBD2 (5 bases each). V lost 5 bases to trimming and J lost 3 bases, with 13 bases between them. There are 14 residues in the CDR3. The germline V gene has CDR1 LNHDA and CDR2 SQIVND (reference sequence). In nucleotides, the CDR3 is TGTGCCAGTAGTCCCGGGACGGGCGAAGAGACCCAGTACTTC. This codes for CASSPGTGEETQYF.

This sequence joins TRBV4-3 and TRBJ2-1; 13 bases line up with TRBD2. CDR1 and CDR2 from the germline V gene are LGHNA and YSLEER. The CDR3 consists of 16 residues. V shed 3 bases, J shed 6 bases, and the junction held 5 bases outside the gene matches. CDR3 nucleotides: TGCGCCAGCAGCCAGGCGGGACTAGCGGGGCTCAATGAGCAGTTCTTC. It encodes CASSQAGLAGLNEQFF.

A few counts support this clone. The chain has TRBV11-3 and TRBJ2-5; D gene ambiguous. CDR1 is SGHNT, CDR2 YENEEA, per germline. This CDR3 is 12 amino acids long. Trimming removed 7 bases from V and 5 bases from J, with 11 bases in between. The CDR3 nucleotides read TGTGCCAGCATCCCTAATGGGGAGACCCAGTACTTC. Its protein product is CASIPNGETQYF.

V is TRBV2 and J is TRBJ2-3; D is unclear. Trimming took 0 bases from V and 6 from J, leaving 10 bases between them. This CDR3 comprises 14 residues. From germline, CDR1 is SNHLY and CDR2 FYNNEI. The CDR3, as DNA: TGTGCCAGCAGTGAAGCGGCCTCCACCGATACGCAGTATTTT. This encodes CASSEAASTDTQYF.

This clone appeared a few times. This chain links TRBV4-1 with TRBJ2-3; D is uncertain. The CDR3 length is 13 residues. V was clipped by 3 bases and J by 3 bases, with 7 bases between them. Germline CDR1 is MGHRA and CDR2 is YSYEKL. The CDR3, as DNA: TGCGCCAGCAGCCAGACGCGGACAGATACGCAGTATTTT. It codes for CASSQTRTDTQYF.

This clone was seen only a few times. The rearrangement links TRBV30 to TRBJ1-2; 8 bases are shared with TRBD1. V lost 0 bases to trimming and J lost 4 bases; unmatched junction nucleotides: 10. Germline CDR1 is GTSNPN and CDR2 is SVGIG (reference sequence). This CDR3 region has 16 residues. CDR3 in DNA: TGTGCCTGGAGTGTACCCAGGACAGGGTGGGGCTATGGCTACACCTTC. Translated: CAWSVPRTGWGYGYTF.

This clone came up a few times. The CDR3 sequence is CASSLRRSGGDEQYF. CDR3 bases: TGTGCCAGCAGCTTAAGGCGTAGCGGGGGAGACGAGCAGTACTTC. The chain employs TRBV7-2 and TRBJ2-7; 9 positions match TRBD2. J was trimmed by 5 bases and V by 2 bases; bases with no gene match: 7. Germline V CDR1 and CDR2: SGHTA, FQGNSA. The CDR3 loop spans 15 amino acids.

The chain recombines TRBV5-1 with TRBJ2-2; 9 positions match TRBD1. This CDR3 comprises 16 residues. Trimming removed 4 bases from V and 6 bases from J; junction bases left unmatched: 10. Germline loops: CDR1 SGHRS, CDR2 YFSETQ. For the CDR3, the DNA is TGCGCCAGCAGCGGGCCGGGACAGGGACTCGCCGGGGAGCTGTTTTTT. It is translated as CASSGPGQGLAGELFF.

This clone was detected a few times. The chain joins TRBV2 to TRBJ2-1; unclear D gene. The germline V gene has CDR1 SNHLY and CDR2 FYNNEI. This CDR3 is built from 17 residues. V dropped 7 bases and J dropped 0 bases, with 19 bases sitting between them. DNA of the CDR3: TGTGCCAGCATCTCGTCGTCGTCTACCAGCTCCTACAATGAGCAGTTCTTC. Residues: CASISSSSTSSYNEQFF.

The chain combines TRBV5-6 with TRBJ2-4, with TRBD2 as a possible D gene (5 bases). The CDR3 length is 15 residues. V lost 5 bases and J lost 8, with 20 bases in between. Per the germline V gene, CDR1 is SGHDT and CDR2 is YYEEEE. CDR3 sequence reads: CASSEAGKLVDIQYF. As DNA, the CDR3 is TGTGCCAGCAGTGAGGCGGGCAAGCTTGTAGACATTCAGTACTTC.

The gene calls are TRBV6-1 and TRBJ2-1; D remains ambiguous. This CDR3 spans 11 amino acids. CDR1 is MNHNS and CDR2 is SASEGT in the germline V gene. Trimming pared 5 bases from V and 6 bases from J, leaving 5 bases between. The CDR3 DNA is TGTGCCAGCAGTTACAGCAATGAGCAGTTCTTC. This sequence encodes CASSYSNEQFF.

The J gene is TRBJ2-5, the V gene TRBV29-1, with 10 nucleotides matching TRBD1. With 6 bases clipped from V and 7 bases from J, the junction kept 8 bases outside the gene matches. The length of the CDR3 is 13 residues. Germline CDR1 SQVTM, CDR2 ANQGSEA. The CDR3 DNA reads TGCAGCGTGATGGGACAGGGGTATGCGACCCAGTACTTC. It codes for CSVMGQGYATQYF.

This clone has only a few counts. This sequence joins TRBV28 and TRBJ1-2; D remains unclear. CDR1 and CDR2 from the germline V gene are MDHEN and SYDVKM. This CDR3 has 12 residues. V was clipped by 5 bases and J by 8 bases, with 12 bases between them. CDR3 region: CASSNGRLGYTF. The CDR3 DNA reads TGTGCCAGCAGTAACGGGCGACTGGGCTACACCTTC.

This clone was recorded a few times. This chain joins TRBV30 and TRBJ1-4; 8 bases agree with TRBD1. Germline V gives CDR1 GTSNPN, CDR2 SVGIG (reference sequence). V was clipped by 5 bases and J by 8 bases; unmatched bases: 16. The CDR3 is 16 amino acids. The CDR3, as DNA: TGTGCCTGGGGAGTTGGATTGACAGGGGTTAAGGAAAAACTGTTTTTT. Translating it yields CAWGVGLTGVKEKLFF.

This clone was seen only a few times. The chain combines TRBV10-3 with TRBJ1-2, with D unclear. Trimming removed 4 bases at V and 4 bases at J, with 7 bases between. This CDR3 is built from 12 residues. Looked up from germline, CDR1 is ENHRY and CDR2 is SYGVKD. The CDR3 region is CAISVGIYGYTF. CDR3 coding DNA: TGTGCCATCAGTGTTGGGATCTATGGCTACACCTTC.

In its sample, this clone was seen a few times. V usage is TRBV28 and J usage is TRBJ2-7; 10 nucleotides match TRBD1. V was clipped by 5 bases and J by 2 bases; unmatched bases: 6. The CDR3 loop spans 15 amino acids. CDR1 is MDHEN and CDR2 is SYDVKM in the germline V gene. DNA for the CDR3: TGTGCCAGCAGTAGCCGGGACAGGGGTACCTACGAGCAGTACTTC. It is translated as CASSSRDRGTYEQYF.

The chain uses TRBV7-9 and TRBJ2-1, with TRBD1 as a possible D gene (6 bases). With 6 bases removed from V and 9 bases from J, the gap between germline ends came to 18 bases. CDR1 and CDR2 from the germline V gene are SEHNR and FQNEAQ (reference sequence). The CDR3 is 14 residues long. As DNA, the CDR3 is TGTGCCAGCAGTACTCAGGGGTCTGGGGCTGAGCAGTTCTTC. Translated, it gives CASSTQGSGAEQFF.

The table lists this clone with a few counts. The V call is TRBV5-1, the J call TRBJ2-5; D is unclear. This CDR3 contains 15 residues. V lost 4 bases and J 5 bases, leaving 18 bases between the germline ends. Germline CDR1 SGHRS, CDR2 YFSETQ. The CDR3 here is CASSPVGPLEETQYF. CDR3 coding DNA: TGCGCCAGCAGCCCCGTGGGCCCACTCGAGGAGACCCAGTACTTC. Full variable domain (missing parts from reference TRBV5-1 and TRBJ2-5): KAGVTQTPRYLIKTRGQQVTLSCSPISGHRSVSWYQQTPGQGLQFLFEYFSETQRNKGNFPGRFSGRQFSNSRSEMNVSTLELGDSALYLCASSPVGPLEETQYFGPGTRLLVL.

This chain links TRBV28 with TRBJ1-2, with D possibly being TRBD1 (6 bases). V shed 8 bases and J shed 6 bases, with 13 bases lying between them. This CDR3 region has 12 residues. The germline gives CDR1 MDHEN, CDR2 SYDVKM. CDR3 sequence reads: CASADRNHGYTF. In DNA, the CDR3 is TGTGCCAGCGCCGACAGGAACCATGGCTACACCTTC.

This clone has only a few counts. Within the sample, other DNA sequences also encode this same CDR3. The chain combines TRBV10-3 with TRBJ2-7; 9 positions agree with TRBD1. This CDR3 contains 12 residues. Germline trimming cut 4 bases from V and 5 bases from J; bases unmatched to any gene: 0. Looked up from germline, CDR1 is ENHRY and CDR2 is SYGVKD. The CDR3 DNA follows: TGTGCCATCAGTGGGACAGGGGACGAGCAGTACTTC. This encodes CAISGTGDEQYF.

This clone was observed a handful of times. This chain links TRBV4-2 with TRBJ1-5, with 8 bases lining up with TRBD1. The germline V gene encodes CDR1 LGHNA and CDR2 YNFKEQ. J gave up 7 bases and V 3 bases, and 8 bases lay outside the gene matches. The CDR3 spans 15 residues. CDR3 sequence: CASSQSGTGGQPQHF. In nucleotides, the CDR3 is TGTGCCAGCAGCCAGTCCGGGACAGGCGGCCAGCCCCAGCATTTT.

The chain joins TRBV18 to TRBJ1-5; D gene ambiguous. The CDR3 extends over 15 amino acids. V was clipped by 2 bases and J by 0 bases, with 8 bases between them. CDR1 and CDR2 (germline): KGHSH, LQKENI. The CDR3 loop reads CASSPEVHSNQPQHF. The CDR3 region has the DNA TGTGCCAGCTCACCAGAAGTACATAGCAATCAGCCCCAGCATTTT. Full variable domain (remainder filled in from reference TRBV18 and TRBJ1-5): NAGVMQNPRHLVRRRGQEARLRCSPMKGHSHVYWYRQLPEEGLKFMVYLQKENIIDESGMPKERFSAEFPKEGPSILRIQQVVRGDSAAYFCASSPEVHSNQPQHFGDGTRLSIL.